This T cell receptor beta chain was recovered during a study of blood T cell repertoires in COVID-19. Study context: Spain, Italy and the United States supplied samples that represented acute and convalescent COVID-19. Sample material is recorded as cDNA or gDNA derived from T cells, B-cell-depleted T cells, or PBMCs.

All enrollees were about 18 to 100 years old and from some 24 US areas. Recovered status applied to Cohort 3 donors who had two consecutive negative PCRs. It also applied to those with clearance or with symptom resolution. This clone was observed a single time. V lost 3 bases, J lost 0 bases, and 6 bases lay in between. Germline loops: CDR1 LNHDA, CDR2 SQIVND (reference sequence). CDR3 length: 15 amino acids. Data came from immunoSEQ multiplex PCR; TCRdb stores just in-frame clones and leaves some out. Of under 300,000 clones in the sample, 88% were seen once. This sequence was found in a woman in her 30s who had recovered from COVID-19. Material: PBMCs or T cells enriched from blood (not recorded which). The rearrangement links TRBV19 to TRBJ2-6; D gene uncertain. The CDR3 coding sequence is TGTGCCAGTAGTATGGTTAGCTCTGGGGCCAACGTCCTGACTTTC. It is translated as CASSMVSSGANVLTF.